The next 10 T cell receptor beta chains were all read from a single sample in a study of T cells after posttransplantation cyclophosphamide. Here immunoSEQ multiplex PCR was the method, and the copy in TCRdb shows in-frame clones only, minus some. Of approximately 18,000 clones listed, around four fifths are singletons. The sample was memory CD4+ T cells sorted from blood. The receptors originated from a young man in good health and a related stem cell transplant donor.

The CDR3 loop is CASRGTGSNNSPLHF. DNA of the CDR3: TGTGCCAGCAGGGGGACAGGGTCAAATAATTCACCCCTCCACTTT. The chain has TRBV2 and TRBJ1-6; 9 bases line up with TRBD1. The V and J ends lost 6 bases and 5 bases, in that order; junction bases with no gene match: 5. CDR1 and CDR2 from the germline V gene are SNHLY and FYNNEI. This CDR3 contains 15 residues. The full variable domain, with the rest looked up from reference TRBV2 and TRBJ1-6, is EPEVTQTPSHQVTQMGQEVILRCVPISNHLYFYWYRQILGQKVEFLVSFYNNEISEKSEIFDDQFSVERPDGSNFTLKIRSTKLEDSAMYFCASRGTGSNNSPLHFGNGTRLTVT.

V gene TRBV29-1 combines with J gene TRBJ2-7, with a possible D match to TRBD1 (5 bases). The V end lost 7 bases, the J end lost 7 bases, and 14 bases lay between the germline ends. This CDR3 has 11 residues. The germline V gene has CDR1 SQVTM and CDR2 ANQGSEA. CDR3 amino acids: CSAQGLVEQYF. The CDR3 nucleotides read TGCAGCGCCCAGGGCCTAGTGGAGCAGTACTTC.

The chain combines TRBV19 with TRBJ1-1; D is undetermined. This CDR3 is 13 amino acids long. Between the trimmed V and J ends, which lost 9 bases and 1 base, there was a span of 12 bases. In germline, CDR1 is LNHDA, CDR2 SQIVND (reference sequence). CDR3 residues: CASGELRNTEAFF. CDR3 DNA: TGTGCCAGCGGGGAACTCAGGAACACTGAAGCTTTCTTT. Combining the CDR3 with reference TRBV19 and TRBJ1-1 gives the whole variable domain DGGITQSPKYLFRKEGQNVTLSCEQNLNHDAMYWYRQDPGQGLRLIYYSQIVNDFQKGDIAEGYSVSREKKESFPLTVTSAQKNPTAFYLCASGELRNTEAFFGQGTRLTVV.

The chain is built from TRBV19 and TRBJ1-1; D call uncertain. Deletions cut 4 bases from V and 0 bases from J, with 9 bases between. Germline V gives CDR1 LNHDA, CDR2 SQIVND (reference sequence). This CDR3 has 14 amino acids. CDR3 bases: TGTGCCAGTAGTAAGGAGAGACTGAACACTGAAGCTTTCTTT. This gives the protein CASSKERLNTEAFF.

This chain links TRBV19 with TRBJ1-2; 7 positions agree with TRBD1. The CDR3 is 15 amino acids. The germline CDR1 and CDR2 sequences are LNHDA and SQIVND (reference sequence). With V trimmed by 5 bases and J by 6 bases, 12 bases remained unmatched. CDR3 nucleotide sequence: TGTGCCAGTAGTCAGACGGCAGGGGGGTTGCATGGCTACACCTTC. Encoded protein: CASSQTAGGLHGYTF.

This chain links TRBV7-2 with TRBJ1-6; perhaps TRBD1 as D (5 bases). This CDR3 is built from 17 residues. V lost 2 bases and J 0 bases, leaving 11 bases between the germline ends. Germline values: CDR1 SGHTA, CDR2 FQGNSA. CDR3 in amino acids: CASSLWGQSSYNSPLHF. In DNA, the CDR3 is TGTGCCAGCAGCTTATGGGGCCAAAGCTCCTATAATTCACCCCTCCACTTT.

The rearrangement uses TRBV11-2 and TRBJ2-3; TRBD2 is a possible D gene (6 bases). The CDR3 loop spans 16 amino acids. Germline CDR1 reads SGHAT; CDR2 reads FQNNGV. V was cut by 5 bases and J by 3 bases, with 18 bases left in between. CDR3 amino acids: CASSRSGLGRTDTQYF. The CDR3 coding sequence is TGTGCCAGCAGCCGTAGCGGTTTGGGCCGAACAGATACGCAGTATTTT. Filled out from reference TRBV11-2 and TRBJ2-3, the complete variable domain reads EAGVAQSPRYKIIEKRQSVAFWCNPISGHATLYWYQQILGQGPKLLIQFQNNGVVDDSQLPKDRFSAERLKGVDSTLKIQPAKLEDSAVYLCASSRSGLGRTDTQYFGPGTRLTVL.

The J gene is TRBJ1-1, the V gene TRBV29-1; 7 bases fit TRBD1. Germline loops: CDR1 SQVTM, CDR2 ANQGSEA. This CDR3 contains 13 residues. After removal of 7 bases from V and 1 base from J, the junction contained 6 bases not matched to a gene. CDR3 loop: CSALTGTNTEAFF. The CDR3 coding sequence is TGCAGCGCCCTGACAGGGACGAACACTGAAGCTTTCTTT.

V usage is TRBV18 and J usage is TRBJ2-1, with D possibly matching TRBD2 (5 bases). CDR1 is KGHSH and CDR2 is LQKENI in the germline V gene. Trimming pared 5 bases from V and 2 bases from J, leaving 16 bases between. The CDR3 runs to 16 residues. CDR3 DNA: TGTGCCAGCTCATCCACTCTAGCACAAACCTACAATGAGCAGTTCTTC. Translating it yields CASSSTLAQTYNEQFF. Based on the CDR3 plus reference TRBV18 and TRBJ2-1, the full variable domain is NAGVMQNPRHLVRRRGQEARLRCSPMKGHSHVYWYRQLPEEGLKFMVYLQKENIIDESGMPKERFSAEFPKEGPSILRIQQVVRGDSAAYFCASSSTLAQTYNEQFFGPGTRLTVL.

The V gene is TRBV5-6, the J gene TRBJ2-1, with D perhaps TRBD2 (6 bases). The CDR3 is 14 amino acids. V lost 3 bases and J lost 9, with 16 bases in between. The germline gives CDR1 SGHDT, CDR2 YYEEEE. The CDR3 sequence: CASSSGILGSEQFF. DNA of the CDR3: TGTGCCAGCAGCTCCGGGATCCTCGGGAGTGAGCAGTTCTTC.